This TCR beta chain is from a study of shared clonotypes between healthy human individuals. The study's findings and limits: Clonotype sharing among donors likely depends on sequencing depth.

Using immunoSEQ multiplex PCR, the repertoire was profiled, and TCRdb retains in-frame clones only, with some absent. The sample lists a few million clones, roughly 92% seen once, with roughly 0.34% in the top ten. Comment on this clone: Its antigen is currently unknown.

The CDR3 is 14 residues long. Germline V lookup: CDR1 MDHEN, CDR2 SYDVKM. Trimming left V 2 bases short and J 12 bases short, with 17 bases between. This receptor was taken from a man between 18 and 29 years old in good health. Some clones in this sample may be carry-over from other donors' samples. The rearrangement uses TRBV28 and TRBJ2-1; unclear D gene. The source material was naive CD4+ T cells from PBMCs. The subset: CD45RA+ positively selected. CDR3 sequence reads: CASSLVGYDSRQFF. In nucleotides, the CDR3 is TGTGCCAGCAGTTTAGTGGGATATGACTCGCGGCAGTTCTTC.